The clone carrying this TCR beta chain was seen repeatedly, ten times or more. These data belong to a study of T-cell memory formation after mild COVID-19. TCRdb independently ran MiXCR on the 5' RACE reads; one entry per CDR3 protein. The sample records around 33,000 distinct CDR3 sequences, around 21% being singletons. The receptor comes from an adult who had mild COVID-19 (a few samples of this study predate the infection). Cell type and time point are not known. Sequenced: PBMCs or a T cell subset sorted from them (not recorded which).

The CDR3: CASSVRGYRLAGNNEQFF. In DNA, the CDR3 is TGTGCCAGCAGCGTTAGAGGGTATCGCCTAGCGGGCAACAATGAGCAGTTCTTC. This sequence joins TRBV7-2 and TRBJ2-1, with 8 bases lining up with TRBD2. From germline, CDR1 is SGHTA and CDR2 FQGNSA. The CDR3 is made up of 18 amino acids. V shed 5 bases, J shed 5 bases, and the junction held 17 bases outside the gene matches.